The T cell receptor beta chain under discussion was sequenced for a study of OX40 agonist ivuxolimab in advanced cancers. For context, the study as a whole: Ivuxolimab was a fully human IgG2 agonistic monoclonal antibody targeting the costimulatory receptor OX40 (CD134). Intravenous ivuxolimab was administered to patients every 2 weeks at six dose levels: 0.01, 0.1, 0.3, 1.5, 3 and 10 mg/kg. The dose-escalation cohort was over 70% male with a mean age of approximately 60 years, ranging from roughly 20 to 80. The point of sequencing TCRbeta in the periphery was to test whether ivuxolimab changed TCR sequence diversity and drove clonal T-cell expansion. The paper covers the monotherapy dose-escalation part of the phase I ivuxolimab trial, which included N = 52 patients. Patients were allowed to have had prior anti-PD-1, anti-PD-L1 or anti-CTLA-4 therapy, and about 40% of the dose-escalation patients had been treated with checkpoint inhibitors. Partial responses occurred in three dose-escalation patients: two with cutaneous melanoma and one with hepatocellular carcinoma. Of the roughly 50 dose-escalation patients, hepatocellular carcinoma was present in about 20, melanoma in approximately 15, renal cell carcinoma in 9 and head and neck cancer in 9. What the study reported, not specific to this receptor: Which antigens the clonally expanded peripheral T cells were specific for was not determined. At doses of 0.1 to 3.0 mg/kg, clonal expansion of both CD4+ and CD8+ blood T cells was observed from baseline to week 6. Low levels of normalized T-cell clonal expansion were also shown by some nonresponding patients. In the 0.1-3.0 mg/kg groups, partial responders had among the lowest normalized peripheral clonal expansion, particularly in CD8+ T cells. After ivuxolimab, CD8+ T cells had more expanded clones than CD4+ T cells on average.

Patients with autoimmune disease history or receiving systemic immunosuppression were excluded from the trial. In every dose cohort, peripheral blood was drawn for TCR sequencing at baseline, cycle 4 day 1, and cycle 7 day 1. Samples came from an open-label, multicenter, first-in-human phase I dose-escalation trial of ivuxolimab. The trial enrolled adults with locally advanced or metastatic head and neck squamous cell, hepatocellular, melanoma or renal cell carcinoma. Before TCR sequencing, CD4+ T cells and CD8+ T cells were sorted from peripheral blood as separate populations. Trimming takes 3 bases off V and 5 bases off J; junction bases not matched to a gene: 6. CDR1 LNHNV and CDR2 YYDKDF are derived from the germline V gene (reference sequence). The CDR3 contains 14 residues, cysteine and phenylalanine counted. Only the CDR3 part of the read is kept: 42 bases, read in frame from the first base.

Remarks on this clone: Its target antigen remains unknown. No base-level quality is on record; no much larger clone is a single base apart.

Genomic DNA was isolated from the sorted cells so that the TCRbeta CDR3 region could be sequenced. TCRbeta CDR3 regions were sequenced using the immunoSEQ Assay. The source is immuneACCESS, and TCRdb retained only in-frame sequences with V and J called. Part of the clones is not carried over; for the studies checked, unresolved V genes explain less than half of this, and the remainder is unexplained. Across this sample there are some 43,000 clones, with over 90% seen only once. The ten largest clonotypes hold 9.5% to 12% of the sample. This sample comprised CD4+ or CD8+ T cells sorted from blood, obtained in a trial of the OX40 agonist ivuxolimab. The source of this sequence is an adult with an advanced solid tumor such as melanoma, head and neck, liver or kidney cancer. Rearrangement joined TRBV15 to TRBJ2-5; 7 junctional bases match TRBD2. The nucleotide sequence reads as follows: TGTGCCACCAGCAGGCCCCCACTAGCGGAGACCCAGTACTTC. Its protein is CATSRPPLAETQYF.